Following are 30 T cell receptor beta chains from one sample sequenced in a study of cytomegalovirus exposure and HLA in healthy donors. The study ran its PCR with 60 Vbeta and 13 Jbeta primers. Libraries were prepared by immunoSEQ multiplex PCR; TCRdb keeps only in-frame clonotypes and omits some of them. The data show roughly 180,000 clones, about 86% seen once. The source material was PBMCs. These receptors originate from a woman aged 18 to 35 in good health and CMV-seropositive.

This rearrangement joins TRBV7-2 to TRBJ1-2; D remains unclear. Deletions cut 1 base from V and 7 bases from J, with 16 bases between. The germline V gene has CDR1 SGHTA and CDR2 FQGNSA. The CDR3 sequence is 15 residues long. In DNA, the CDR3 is TGTGCCAGCAGCTTAGAAGGTGGGCCTATTGGTGGCTACACCTTC. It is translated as CASSLEGGPIGGYTF.

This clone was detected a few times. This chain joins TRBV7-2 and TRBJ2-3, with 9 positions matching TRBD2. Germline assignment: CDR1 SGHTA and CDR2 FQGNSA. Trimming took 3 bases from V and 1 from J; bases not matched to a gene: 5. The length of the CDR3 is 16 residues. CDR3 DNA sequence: TGTGCCAGCAGCTTGCGGGGGGGAAGGGGCACAGATACGCAGTATTTT. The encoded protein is CASSLRGGRGTDTQYF.

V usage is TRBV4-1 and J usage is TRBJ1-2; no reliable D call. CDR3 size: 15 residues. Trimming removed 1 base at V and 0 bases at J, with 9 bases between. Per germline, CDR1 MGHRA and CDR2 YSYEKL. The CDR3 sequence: CASSQGRISNYGYTF. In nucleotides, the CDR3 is TGCGCCAGCAGCCAAGGCAGGATATCTAACTATGGCTACACCTTC.

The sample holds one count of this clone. Here the CDR3 reads CASSEGGHSYEQYV. The DNA for the CDR3 is TGTGCCAGCAGTGAAGGCGGCCACTCCTACGAGCAGTACGTC. The chain has TRBV2 and TRBJ2-7; no reliable D call. Per germline, CDR1 SNHLY and CDR2 FYNNEI. CDR3 length: 14 amino acids. V lost 1 base to trimming and J lost 0 bases, with 7 bases between them.

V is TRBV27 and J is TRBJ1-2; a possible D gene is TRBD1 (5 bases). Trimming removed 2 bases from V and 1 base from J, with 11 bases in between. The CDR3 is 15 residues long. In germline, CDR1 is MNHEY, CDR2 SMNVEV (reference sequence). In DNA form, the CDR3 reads TGTGCCAGCAGTTTAACAGGCGGAATTAACTATGGCTACACCTTC. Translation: CASSLTGGINYGYTF.

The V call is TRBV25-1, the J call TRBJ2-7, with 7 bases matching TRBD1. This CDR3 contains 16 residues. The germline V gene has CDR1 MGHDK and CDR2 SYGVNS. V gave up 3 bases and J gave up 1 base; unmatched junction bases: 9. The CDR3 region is CASSEVGKGQSYEQYF. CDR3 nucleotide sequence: TGTGCCAGCAGTGAGGTAGGTAAGGGACAGTCCTACGAGCAGTACTTC.

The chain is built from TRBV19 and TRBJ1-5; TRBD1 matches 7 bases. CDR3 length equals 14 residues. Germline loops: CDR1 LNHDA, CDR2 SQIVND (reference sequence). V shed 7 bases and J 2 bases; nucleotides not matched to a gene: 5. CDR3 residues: CASNFGQGNQPQHF. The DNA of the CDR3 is TGTGCCAGTAACTTCGGACAGGGCAATCAGCCCCAGCATTTT.

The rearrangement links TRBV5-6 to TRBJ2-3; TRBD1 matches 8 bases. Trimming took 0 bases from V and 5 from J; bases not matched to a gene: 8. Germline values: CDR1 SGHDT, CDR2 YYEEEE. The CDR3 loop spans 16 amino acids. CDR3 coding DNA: TGTGCCAGCAGCTTGGGGACAGGGATGAGGGGAGATACGCAGTATTTT. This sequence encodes CASSLGTGMRGDTQYF.

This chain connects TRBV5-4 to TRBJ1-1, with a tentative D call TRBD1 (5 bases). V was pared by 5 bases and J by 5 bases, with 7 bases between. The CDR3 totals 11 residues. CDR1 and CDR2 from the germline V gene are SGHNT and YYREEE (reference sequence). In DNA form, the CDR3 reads TGTGCCAGCAGGGGGGGAACTGAAGCTTTCTTT. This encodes CASRGGTEAFF.

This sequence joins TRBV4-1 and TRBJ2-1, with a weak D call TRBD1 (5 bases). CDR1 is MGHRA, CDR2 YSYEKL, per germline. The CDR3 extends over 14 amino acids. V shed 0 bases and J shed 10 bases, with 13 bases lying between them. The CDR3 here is CASSQEGRGREQFF. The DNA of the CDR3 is TGCGCCAGCAGCCAAGAAGGTAGGGGAAGGGAGCAGTTCTTC.

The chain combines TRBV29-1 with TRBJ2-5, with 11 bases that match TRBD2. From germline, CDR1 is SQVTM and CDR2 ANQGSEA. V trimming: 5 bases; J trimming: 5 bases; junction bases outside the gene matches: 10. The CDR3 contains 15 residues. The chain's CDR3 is CSVRVSGGARETQYF. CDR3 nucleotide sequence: TGCAGCGTTCGGGTTAGCGGGGGGGCCCGGGAGACCCAGTACTTC.

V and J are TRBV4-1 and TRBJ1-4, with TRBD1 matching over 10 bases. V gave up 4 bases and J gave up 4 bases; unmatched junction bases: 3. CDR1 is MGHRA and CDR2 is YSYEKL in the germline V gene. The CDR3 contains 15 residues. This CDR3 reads CASSLGDRGNEKLFF. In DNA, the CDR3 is TGCGCCAGCAGCCTTGGGGACAGGGGTAATGAAAAACTGTTTTTT.

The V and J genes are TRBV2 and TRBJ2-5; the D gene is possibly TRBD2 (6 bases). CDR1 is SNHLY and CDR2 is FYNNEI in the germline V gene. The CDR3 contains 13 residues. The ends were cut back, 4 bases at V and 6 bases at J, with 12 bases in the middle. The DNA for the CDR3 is TGTGCCAGCAGTGCTAGCGAGACCCAGACCCAGTACTTC. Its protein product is CASSASETQTQYF. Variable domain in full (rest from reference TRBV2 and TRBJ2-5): EPEVTQTPSHQVTQMGQEVILRCVPISNHLYFYWYRQILGQKVEFLVSFYNNEISEKSEIFDDQFSVERPDGSNFTLKIRSTKLEDSAMYFCASSASETQTQYFGPGTRLLVL.

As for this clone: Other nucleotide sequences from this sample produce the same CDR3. The CDR3 reads CASSPQGTGELFF. The CDR3 region has the DNA TGTGCCAGCAGCCCGCAGGGAACCGGGGAGCTGTTTTTT. The chain joins TRBV7-9 to TRBJ2-2; maybe TRBD1 (5 bases). The CDR3 spans 13 residues. The germline V gene has CDR1 SEHNR and CDR2 FQNEAQ (reference sequence). V was shortened by 5 bases and J by 5 bases, with 9 bases between the two germline ends.

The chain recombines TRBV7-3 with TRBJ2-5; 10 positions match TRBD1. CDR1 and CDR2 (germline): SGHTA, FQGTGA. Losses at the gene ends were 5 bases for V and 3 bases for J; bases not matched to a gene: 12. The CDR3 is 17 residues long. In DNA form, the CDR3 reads TGTGCCAGCAGCCAAAGGGGCCCGGGACAGGGGAAAGAGACCCAGTACTTC. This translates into CASSQRGPGQGKETQYF.

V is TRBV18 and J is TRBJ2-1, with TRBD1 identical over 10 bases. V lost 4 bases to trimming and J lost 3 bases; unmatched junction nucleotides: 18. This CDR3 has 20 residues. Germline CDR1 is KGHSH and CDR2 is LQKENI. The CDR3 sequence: CASSLPRPDRTGGVYNEQFF. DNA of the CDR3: TGTGCCAGCTCACTCCCCAGGCCTGACCGGACAGGGGGGGTCTACAATGAGCAGTTCTTC.

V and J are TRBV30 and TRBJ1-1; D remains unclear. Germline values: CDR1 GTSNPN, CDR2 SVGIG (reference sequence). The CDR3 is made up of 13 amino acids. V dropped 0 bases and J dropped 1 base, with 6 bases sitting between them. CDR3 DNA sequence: TGTGCCTGGAGTGTACGAGGGAACACTGAAGCTTTCTTT. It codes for CAWSVRGNTEAFF.

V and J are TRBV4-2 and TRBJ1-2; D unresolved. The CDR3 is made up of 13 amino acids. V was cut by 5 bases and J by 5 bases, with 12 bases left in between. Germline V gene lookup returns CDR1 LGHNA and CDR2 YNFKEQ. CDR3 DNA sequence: TGTGCCAGCAGCTCGCGGGGTAAGTATGGCTACACCTTC. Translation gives CASSSRGKYGYTF.

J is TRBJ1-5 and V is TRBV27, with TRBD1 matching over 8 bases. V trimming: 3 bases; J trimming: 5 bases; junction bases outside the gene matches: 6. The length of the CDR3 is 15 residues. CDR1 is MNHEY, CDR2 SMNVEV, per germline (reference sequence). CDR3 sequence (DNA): TGTGCCAGCAGTTTGTCGGCAGGGGGCTATCAGCCCCAGCATTTT. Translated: CASSLSAGGYQPQHF.

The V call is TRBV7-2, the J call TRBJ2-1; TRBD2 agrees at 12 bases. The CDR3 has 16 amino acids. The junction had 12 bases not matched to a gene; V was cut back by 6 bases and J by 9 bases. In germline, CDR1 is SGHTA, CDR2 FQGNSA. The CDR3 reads CASRNRLAGARVEQFF. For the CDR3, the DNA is TGTGCCAGCAGAAATCGACTAGCGGGGGCGAGGGTTGAGCAGTTCTTC.

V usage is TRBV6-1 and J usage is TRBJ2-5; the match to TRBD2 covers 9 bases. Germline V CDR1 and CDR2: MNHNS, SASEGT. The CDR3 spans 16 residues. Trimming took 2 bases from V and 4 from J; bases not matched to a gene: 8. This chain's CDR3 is CASSENDGGGGETQYF. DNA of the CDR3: TGTGCCAGCAGTGAAAATGATGGCGGGGGGGGAGAGACCCAGTACTTC.

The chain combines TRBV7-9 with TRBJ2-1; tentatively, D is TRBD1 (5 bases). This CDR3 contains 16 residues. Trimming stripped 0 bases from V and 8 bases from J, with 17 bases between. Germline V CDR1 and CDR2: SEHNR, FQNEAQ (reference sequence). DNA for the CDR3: TGTGCCAGCAGCTTAGCGGGGCGGTTAGGAATGGATGAGCAGTTCTTC. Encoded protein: CASSLAGRLGMDEQFF.

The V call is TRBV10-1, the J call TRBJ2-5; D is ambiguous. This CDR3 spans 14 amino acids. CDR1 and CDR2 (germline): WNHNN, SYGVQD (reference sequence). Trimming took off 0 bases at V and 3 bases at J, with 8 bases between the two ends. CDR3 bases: TGCGCCAGCAGTGAGTCTTTGGGCAAAGAGACCCAGTACTTC. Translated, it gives CASSESLGKETQYF.

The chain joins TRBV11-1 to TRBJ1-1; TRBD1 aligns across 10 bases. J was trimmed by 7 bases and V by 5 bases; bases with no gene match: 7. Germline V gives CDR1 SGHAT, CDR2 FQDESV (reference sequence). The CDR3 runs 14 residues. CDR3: CASSLDRGLGEAFF. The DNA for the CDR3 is TGTGCCAGCAGCCTAGACAGGGGGCTGGGTGAAGCTTTCTTT.

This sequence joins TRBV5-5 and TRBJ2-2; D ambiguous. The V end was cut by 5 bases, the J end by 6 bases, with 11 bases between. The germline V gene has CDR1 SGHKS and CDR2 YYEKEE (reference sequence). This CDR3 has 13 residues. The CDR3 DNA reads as TGTGCCAGCAGAGAAGGCCGGGCCGGGGAGCTGTTTTTT. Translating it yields CASREGRAGELFF.

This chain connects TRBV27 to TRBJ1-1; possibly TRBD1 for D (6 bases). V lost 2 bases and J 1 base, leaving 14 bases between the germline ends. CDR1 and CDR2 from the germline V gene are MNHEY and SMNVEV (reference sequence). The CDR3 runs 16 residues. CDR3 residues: CASSLEPGHGNTEAFF. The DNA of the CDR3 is TGTGCCAGCAGTTTAGAGCCGGGACATGGGAACACTGAAGCTTTCTTT.

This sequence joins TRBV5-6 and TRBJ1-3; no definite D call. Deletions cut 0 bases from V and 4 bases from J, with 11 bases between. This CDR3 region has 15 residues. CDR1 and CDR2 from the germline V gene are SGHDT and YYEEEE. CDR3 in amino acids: CASSLDPYSGNTIYF. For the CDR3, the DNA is TGTGCCAGCAGCTTGGACCCTTACTCCGGAAACACCATATATTTT.

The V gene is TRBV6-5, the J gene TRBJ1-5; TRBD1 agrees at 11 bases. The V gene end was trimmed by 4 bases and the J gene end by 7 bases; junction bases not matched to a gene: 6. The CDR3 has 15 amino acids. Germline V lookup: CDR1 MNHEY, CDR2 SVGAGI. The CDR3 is CASSSDRGRSQPQHF. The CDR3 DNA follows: TGTGCCAGCAGTTCGGACAGGGGGCGAAGCCAGCCCCAGCATTTT.

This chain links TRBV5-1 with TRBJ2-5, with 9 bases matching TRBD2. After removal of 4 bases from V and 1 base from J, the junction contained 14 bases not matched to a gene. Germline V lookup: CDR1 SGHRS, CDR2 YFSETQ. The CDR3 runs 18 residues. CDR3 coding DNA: TGCGCCAGCAGCGCCGCGTTTAGTGGGCGGGGGGGCCAAGAGACCCAGTACTTC. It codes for CASSAAFSGRGGQETQYF.

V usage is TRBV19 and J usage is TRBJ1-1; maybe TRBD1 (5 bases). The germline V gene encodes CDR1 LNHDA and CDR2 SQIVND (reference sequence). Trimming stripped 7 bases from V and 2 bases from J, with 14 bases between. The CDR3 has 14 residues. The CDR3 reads CASTSQGGNTEAFF. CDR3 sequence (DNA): TGTGCCAGTACCTCCCAGGGAGGCAACACTGAAGCTTTCTTT.